This entry describes one T cell receptor beta chain. No antigen is known for it. The method was immunoSEQ multiplex PCR; TCRdb's version includes in-frame clones alone and lacks a portion of them. The table includes about half a million clones, approximately 77% detected once. These data are taken from a study of shared clonotypes between healthy human individuals. Overall study results and limits: Apart from blood, nothing was sampled; tissue repertoires likely differ. With few donors, the genetic and exposure-history diversity represented was limited. Clonotype sharing levels among donors were expected to vary with sequencing depth.

The study enrolled healthy HIV-negative adults without recent acute infections or vaccinations as donors. The TCR originated in a woman aged 35 to 49 in good health. Some clones in this sample may be carry-over from other donors' samples. Specimen: PBMCs.

As DNA, the CDR3 is TGTGCCAGCAGCTTACGCCGCGCGAACCAGGGTGGGTTGTTCAATGAGCAGTTCTTC. Its translation is CASSLRRANQGGLFNEQFF. The rearrangement links TRBV7-3 to TRBJ2-1; the D gene is possibly TRBD1 (5 bases). Germline V gives CDR1 SGHTA, CDR2 FQGTGA. The CDR3 covers 19 residues. Trimming took off 2 bases at V and 6 bases at J, with 26 bases between the two ends.